This T cell receptor beta chain was recorded in a study of blood T cell repertoires in COVID-19. On the study more broadly: COVID-19 samples from acute and convalescent phases originated in the United States, Italy and Spain. PBMCs, B-cell-depleted T cells, or T cells were the source of the cDNA or gDNA that made up the material.

CDR1 and CDR2 from the germline V gene are SEHNR and FQNEAQ (reference sequence). Deletions cut 5 bases from V and 0 bases from J, with 10 bases between. There are 15 residues in the CDR3. In the original workflow: Nucleated cell counts were estimated from reference gene primer amplification. Generated by immunoSEQ multiplex PCR, the TCRdb table keeps only in-frame clones and is missing some. V, J and clone size are taken as reported in that table, and D and trimming were inferred from the DNA itself. The data hold 300,000 or so clones, with about nine tenths observed a single time. The source of this sequence is a woman in her forties with acute or convalescent COVID-19. This chain joins TRBV7-9 and TRBJ1-4; D is ambiguous. Sample: peripheral blood. The CDR3 spells CASSHGRTTNEKLFF. The CDR3 DNA is TGTGCCAGCAGCCACGGGAGAACAACTAATGAAAAACTGTTTTTT.